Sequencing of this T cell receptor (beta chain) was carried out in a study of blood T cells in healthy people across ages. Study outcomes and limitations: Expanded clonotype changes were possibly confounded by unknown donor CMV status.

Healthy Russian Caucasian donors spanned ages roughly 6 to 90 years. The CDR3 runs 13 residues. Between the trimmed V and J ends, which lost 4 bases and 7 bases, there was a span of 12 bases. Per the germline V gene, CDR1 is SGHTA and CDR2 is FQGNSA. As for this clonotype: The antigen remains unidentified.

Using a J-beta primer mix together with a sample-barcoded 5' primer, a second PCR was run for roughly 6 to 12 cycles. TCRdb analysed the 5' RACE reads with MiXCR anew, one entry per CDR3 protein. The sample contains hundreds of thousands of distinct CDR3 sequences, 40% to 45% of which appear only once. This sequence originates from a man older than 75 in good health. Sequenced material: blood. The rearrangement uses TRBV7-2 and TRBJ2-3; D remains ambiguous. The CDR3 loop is CASSSSDGNTQYF. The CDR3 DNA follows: TGTGCCAGCAGCTCCTCAGACGGAAATACGCAGTATTTT.